A single TCR beta chain is shown here with its context. Its antigen remains undetermined. Base-call qualities are not available, and no considerably larger clone is one nucleotide away. The data derive from a study of blood T cell repertoires in COVID-19 (dated by TCRdb to the early 2020s). Regarding the study in general: Collaborator samples came from the United States, Italy and Spain and covered acute and convalescent phases of COVID-19. The material from the prospective study consisted of cDNA or gDNA derived from T cells, B-cell-depleted T cells, or PBMCs. The dataset comprised deeply sampled blood TCRbeta repertoires from subjects exposed to, actively infected with, or recovered from COVID-19. The repertoires were released in a freely available public database meant as a resource for research on the immune response to SARS-CoV-2. The samples were drawn from the first 160 participants of the ongoing ImmuneRACE study and from some 1,300 subjects provided by 6 global collaborators. Nearly every sample came with metadata listing a de-identified subject ID, COVID-19 status, age in years and sex. Where HLA class I and class II types were available, the types were taken from metadata supplied by the sample provider, not from assay-based typing. The study at large found these results: Clinical and demographic metadata were provided uncurated, with the amount varying by source and participant.

V is clipped by 2 bases and J by 0 bases, and the sequence between their germline boundaries is 8 bases long. The CDR3 sequence holds 15 residues, the cysteine and phenylalanine included. CDR3 DNA only is kept here, 45 bases in frame from base 1. Sequences SGHNT (CDR1) and YENEEA (CDR2) are obtained from the germline V gene. TCRbeta CDR3 regions were amplified from genomic DNA using the immunoSEQ Assay, a bias-controlled multiplex PCR. As for how the authors treated the data: Nucleated cell counts per sample were estimated from amplification of reference gene primers within the assay. To quantify the absolute abundance of each unique TCRbeta CDR3 rearrangement, sequence reads were collapsed and filtered. For each sample, productive Simpson clonality was calculated as the square root of Simpson's diversity index over productive rearrangements. The table comes from immuneACCESS by way of TCRdb, which keeps in-frame sequences with V and J called. Part of the clones is missing from these tables; in studies checked, under half for an unresolved V gene and the rest for unknown reasons. Clonal size and the V and J genes are those of that table, whereas D and trimming came from the DNA. The sample table records roughly 63,000 clones; roughly 86% of these occur just once. In total, the top ten clones hold around 21% of the sample.

Whole blood was collected in K2EDTA tubes by collaborating institutions according to the institutions' own protocols. Collaborator samples were shipped for TCRbeta analysis as frozen whole blood, isolated PBMCs, or DNA extracted from either sample type. The sample was peripheral blood. The chain is assembled from TRBV11-3 and TRBJ2-1, with the identity of the D gene unclear. The sequence was collected from a woman between 50 and 59 years old with active or convalescent COVID-19. At the DNA level, the sequence is TGTGCCAGCAGCTTACACCCGAGCTCCTACAATGAGCAGTTCTTC. Translated, this is CASSLHPSSYNEQFF.